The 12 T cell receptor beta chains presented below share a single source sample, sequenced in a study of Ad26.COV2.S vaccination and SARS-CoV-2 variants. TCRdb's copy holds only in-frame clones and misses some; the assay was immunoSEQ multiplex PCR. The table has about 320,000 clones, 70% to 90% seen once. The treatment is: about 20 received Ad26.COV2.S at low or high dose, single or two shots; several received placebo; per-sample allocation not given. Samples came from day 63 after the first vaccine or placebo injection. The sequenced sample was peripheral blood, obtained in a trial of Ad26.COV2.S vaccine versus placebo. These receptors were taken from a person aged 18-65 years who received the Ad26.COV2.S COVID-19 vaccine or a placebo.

The CDR3 DNA sequence: TGTGCCTGGAGTGGGACAGGCCTCCGAGAAAAACTGTTTTTT. Translated: CAWSGTGLREKLFF. The V and J genes are TRBV30 and TRBJ1-4; TRBD1 agrees at 7 bases. The V segment lost 1 base and the J segment 8 bases; nucleotides outside the gene matches: 7. The CDR3 consists of 14 residues. CDR1 is GTSNPN, CDR2 SVGIG, per germline (reference sequence).

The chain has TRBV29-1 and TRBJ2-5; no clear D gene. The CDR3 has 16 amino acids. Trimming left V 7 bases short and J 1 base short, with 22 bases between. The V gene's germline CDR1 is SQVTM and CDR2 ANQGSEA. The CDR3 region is CSARRVVNTIQETQYF. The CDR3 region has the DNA TGCAGCGCCCGAAGGGTTGTCAACACTATCCAAGAGACCCAGTACTTC.

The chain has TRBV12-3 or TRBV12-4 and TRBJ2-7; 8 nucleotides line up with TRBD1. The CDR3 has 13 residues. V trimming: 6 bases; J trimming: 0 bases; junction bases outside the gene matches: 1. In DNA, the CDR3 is TGTGCCAGCAGGGGACAGGACTCCTACGAGCAGTACTTC. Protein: CASRGQDSYEQYF.

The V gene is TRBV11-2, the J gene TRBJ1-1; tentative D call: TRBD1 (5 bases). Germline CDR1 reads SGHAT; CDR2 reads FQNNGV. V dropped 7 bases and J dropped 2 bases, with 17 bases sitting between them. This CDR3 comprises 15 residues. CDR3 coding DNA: TGTGCCAGCACCTCCAGGAGAGGGGTTAACACTGAAGCTTTCTTT. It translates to CASTSRRGVNTEAFF.

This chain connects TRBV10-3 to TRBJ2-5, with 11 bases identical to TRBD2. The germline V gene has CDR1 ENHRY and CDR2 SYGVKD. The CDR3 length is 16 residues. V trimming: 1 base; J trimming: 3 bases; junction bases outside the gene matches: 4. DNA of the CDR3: TGTGCCATCAGTGAGTTTCAGGGACTAGCGGAAGAGACCCAGTACTTC. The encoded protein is CAISEFQGLAEETQYF.

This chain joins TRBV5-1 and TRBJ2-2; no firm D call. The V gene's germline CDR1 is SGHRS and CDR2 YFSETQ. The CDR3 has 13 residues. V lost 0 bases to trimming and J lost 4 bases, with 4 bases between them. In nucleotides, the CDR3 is TGCGCCAGCAGCTTGGTAGGCACCGGGGAGCTGTTTTTT. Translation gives CASSLVGTGELFF.

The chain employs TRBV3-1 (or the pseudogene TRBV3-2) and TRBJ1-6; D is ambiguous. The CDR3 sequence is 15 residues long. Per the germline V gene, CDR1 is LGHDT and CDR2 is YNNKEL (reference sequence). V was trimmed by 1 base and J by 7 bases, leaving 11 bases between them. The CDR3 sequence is CASSQGRSWNSPLHF. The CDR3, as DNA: TGTGCCAGCAGCCAAGGCCGATCCTGGAATTCACCCCTCCACTTT.

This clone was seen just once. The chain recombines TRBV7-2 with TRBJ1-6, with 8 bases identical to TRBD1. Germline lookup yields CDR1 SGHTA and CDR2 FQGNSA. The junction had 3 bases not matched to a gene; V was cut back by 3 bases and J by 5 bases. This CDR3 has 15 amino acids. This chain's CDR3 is CASSLGTGNNSPLHF. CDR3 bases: TGTGCCAGCAGCTTGGGGACAGGCAATAATTCACCCCTCCACTTT.

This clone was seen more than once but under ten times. As DNA, the CDR3 is TGTGCCTGGAGTGTACTCCTAGGTGGCTACACCTTC. It yields the protein CAWSVLLGGYTF. The V and J genes are TRBV30 and TRBJ1-2; D unclear. The CDR3 consists of 12 residues. Germline CDR1 is GTSNPN and CDR2 is SVGIG (reference sequence). V was shortened by 0 bases and J by 7 bases, with 9 bases between the two germline ends. Full variable domain (remainder filled in from reference TRBV30 and TRBJ1-2): SQTIHQWPATLVQPVGSPLSLECTVEGTSNPNLYWYRQAAGRGLQLLFYSVGIGQISSEVPQNLSASRPQDRQFILSSKKLLLSDSGFYLCAWSVLLGGYTFGSGTRLTVV.

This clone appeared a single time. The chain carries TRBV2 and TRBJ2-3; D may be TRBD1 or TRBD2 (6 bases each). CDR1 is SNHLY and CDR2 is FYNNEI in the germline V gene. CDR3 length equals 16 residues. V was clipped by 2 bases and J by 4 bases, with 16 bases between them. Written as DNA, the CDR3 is TGTGCCAGCAGTGAATTGGGGGGCGGTTATGCAGATACGCAGTATTTT. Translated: CASSELGGGYADTQYF.

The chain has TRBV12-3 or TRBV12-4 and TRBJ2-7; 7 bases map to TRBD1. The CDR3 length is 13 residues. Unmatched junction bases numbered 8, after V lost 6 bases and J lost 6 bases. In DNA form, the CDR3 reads TGTGCCAGCAGCCGGGACAGCACTTCCGAGCAGTACTTC. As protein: CASSRDSTSEQYF.

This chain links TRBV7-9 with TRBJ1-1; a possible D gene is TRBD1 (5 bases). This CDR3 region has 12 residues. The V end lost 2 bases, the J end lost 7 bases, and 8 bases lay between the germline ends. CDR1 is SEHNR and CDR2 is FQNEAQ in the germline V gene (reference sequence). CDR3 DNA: TGTGCCAGCAGCTTACTCAGGGATGAAGCTTTCTTT. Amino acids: CASSLLRDEAFF.